The 16 T cell receptor beta chains below were found in one sample sequenced in a study of CD8 T cells in Susac syndrome. The RNA input was about 0.5 to 1 ug, and it was reverse transcribed with random hexamers. TCRdb ran MiXCR on the immunoSEQ multiplex PCR reads and lists one entry per CDR3 protein. The sample yields some 300,000 distinct CDR3 sequences, roughly 90% seen once. Sequenced material: CD8+ T cells from PBMCs. The receptors here all came from a human donor with multiple sclerosis.

The chain is built from TRBV20-1 and TRBJ2-2, with TRBD1 as a possible D gene (6 bases). V dropped 2 bases and J dropped 4 bases, with 20 bases sitting between them. Germline V gene lookup returns CDR1 DFQATT and CDR2 SNEGSKA (reference sequence). The CDR3 consists of 17 residues. The CDR3 bases are TGCAGTGCTAGACCCCGAACAGGGACGGGGAGCACCGGGGAGCTGTTTTTT. Amino acid sequence: CSARPRTGTGSTGELFF.

The chain's CDR3 is CASSSAHAYSNQPQHF. DNA of the CDR3: TGTGCCAGCAGTTCCGCCCATGCCTATAGCAATCAGCCCCAGCATTTT. The V call is TRBV27, the J call TRBJ1-5; D is ambiguous. The V end was cut by 4 bases, the J end by 0 bases, with 13 bases between. Germline V CDR1 and CDR2: MNHEY, SMNVEV (reference sequence). CDR3 length equals 16 residues.

The chain employs TRBV29-1 and TRBJ2-2; D unclear. V gave up 7 bases and J gave up 10 bases, with 16 bases separating them. Germline V gives CDR1 SQVTM, CDR2 ANQGSEA. This CDR3 has 12 residues. The CDR3 nucleotides read TGCAGCGCCGGTTCAGAGGCTGCGGAGCTGTTTTTT. It encodes CSAGSEAAELFF.

The CDR3 DNA sequence: TGTGCCAGCAGCTTTCGACAGGGCTCTGACTATGGCTACACCTTC. It yields the protein CASSFRQGSDYGYTF. The genes are TRBV7-9 and TRBJ1-2, with 7 bases lining up with TRBD1. The CDR3 has 15 amino acids. Unmatched junction bases numbered 7, after V lost 3 bases and J lost 3 bases. Per the germline V gene, CDR1 is SEHNR and CDR2 is FQNEAQ (reference sequence).

The CDR3 nucleotides read TGTGCCAGCAGCTTAGAGGGCTGGGCGGGAGGGCCCTCGGGAGAGCAGTACTTC. Translation gives CASSLEGWAGGPSGEQYF. The rearrangement uses TRBV7-6 and TRBJ2-7, with 9 bases aligning to TRBD2. Unmatched junction bases numbered 17, after V lost 1 base and J lost 7 bases. Germline CDR1 reads SGHVS; CDR2 reads FNYEAQ. The CDR3 spans 18 residues.

The CDR3 protein is CASRRPGVYNSPLHF. CDR3 nucleotides: TGTGCCAGCAGGCGACCGGGGGTCTATAATTCACCCCTCCACTTT. V usage is TRBV12-3 or TRBV12-4 and J usage is TRBJ1-6; D possibly corresponds to TRBD1 (5 bases). V shed 6 bases and J shed 3 bases, with 12 bases lying between them. This CDR3 comprises 15 residues.

The chain uses TRBV6-5 and TRBJ1-1, with D maybe TRBD1 (5 bases). The CDR3 consists of 17 residues. Germline V gene lookup returns CDR1 MNHEY and CDR2 SVGAGI. With 4 bases removed from V and 6 bases from J, the gap between germline ends came to 24 bases. The CDR3 spells CASSSTVLVDRASEAFF. DNA of the CDR3: TGTGCCAGCAGTTCGACAGTATTGGTCGATCGTGCTTCTGAAGCTTTCTTT.

The CDR3 loop reads CASMGGKNIQYF. The CDR3 DNA reads as TGTGCCAGCATGGGCGGAAAAAACATTCAGTACTTC. This chain links TRBV7-9 with TRBJ2-4; D is undetermined. Trimming shortened V by 7 bases and J by 4 bases, and 8 bases separated the two germline ends. In germline, CDR1 is SEHNR, CDR2 FQNEAQ (reference sequence). The CDR3 extends over 12 amino acids. The entire variable domain, with the rest obtained from reference TRBV7-9 and TRBJ2-4, is as follows: DTGVSQNPRHKITKRGQNVTFRCDPISEHNRLYWYRQTLGQGPEFLTYFQNEAQLEKSRLLSDRFSAERPKGSFSTLEIQRTEQGDSAMYLCASMGGKNIQYFGAGTRLSVL.

The V gene is TRBV20-1, the J gene TRBJ2-7; a weak D match, TRBD1 (6 bases). The germline CDR1 and CDR2 sequences are DFQATT and SNEGSKA (reference sequence). The CDR3 consists of 15 residues. The ends were cut back, 6 bases at V and 2 bases at J, with 20 bases in the middle. Here the CDR3 DNA reads TGCAGTGCACCGCTTCGACAGGACGAAGCCTACGAGCAGTACTTC. It specifies CSAPLRQDEAYEQYF.

V usage is TRBV6-5 and J usage is TRBJ2-2; 8 bases map to TRBD1. V lost 0 bases to trimming and J lost 7 bases; unmatched junction nucleotides: 4. The germline V gene has CDR1 MNHEY and CDR2 SVGAGI. The length of the CDR3 is 15 residues. The CDR3 sequence: CASSYSQGAYGELFF. The CDR3, as DNA: TGTGCCAGCAGTTACTCGCAGGGGGCATACGGGGAGCTGTTTTTT.

This chain joins TRBV20-1 and TRBJ2-1; D perhaps matches TRBD2 (5 bases). Germline V gene data show CDR1 as DFQATT and CDR2 as SNEGSKA (reference sequence). Trimming cost V 4 bases and J 7 bases, with 17 bases left between them. The CDR3 contains 14 residues. In DNA, the CDR3 is TGCAGTGCTACGCACCCCGAGAGGGTGAATGAGCAGTTCTTC. Amino acids: CSATHPERVNEQFF.

CDR3 in DNA: TGTGCCAGCAGGGGGGAGGGGGCTGGCTACACCTTC. Translation gives CASRGEGAGYTF. The chain is built from TRBV28 and TRBJ1-2; 7 bases line up with TRBD1. In germline, CDR1 is MDHEN, CDR2 SYDVKM. With V trimmed by 6 bases and J by 7 bases, 5 bases remained unmatched. This CDR3 is built from 12 residues.

The chain carries TRBV28 and TRBJ2-3; 9 nucleotides align to TRBD1. V was pared by 2 bases and J by 7 bases, with 10 bases of the junction left unmatched. The CDR3 extends over 16 amino acids. Germline CDR1 MDHEN, CDR2 SYDVKM. The CDR3 loop reads CASSLVGTGKVNTQYF. The CDR3, as DNA: TGTGCCAGCAGTTTAGTCGGGACAGGGAAGGTGAATACGCAGTATTTT.

This chain links TRBV11-1 with TRBJ2-7; D uncertain. The V end was cut by 2 bases, the J end by 3 bases, with 14 bases between. Germline V gene sequence: CDR1 SGHAT, CDR2 FQDESV (reference sequence). This CDR3 spans 15 amino acids. CDR3 in amino acids: CASSLTIGGYYEQYF. CDR3 nucleotides: TGTGCCAGCAGCTTAACCATAGGTGGGTACTACGAGCAGTACTTC.

This clonotype was picked up one time. The chain employs TRBV19 and TRBJ2-1; D is uncertain. V dropped 5 bases and J dropped 0 bases, with 8 bases sitting between them. CDR3 length: 14 amino acids. From germline, CDR1 is LNHDA and CDR2 SQIVND (reference sequence). The CDR3 region has the DNA TGTGCCAGTAGTGTCAAAAGCTCCTACAATGAGCAGTTCTTC. Its translation is CASSVKSSYNEQFF.

The chain joins TRBV29-1 to TRBJ2-7; 9 nucleotides match TRBD1. The V and J ends lost 5 bases and 4 bases, in that order; junction bases with no gene match: 3. Germline CDR1 SQVTM, CDR2 ANQGSEA. The CDR3 is made up of 12 amino acids. The CDR3 is CSVPGTGYEQYF. The CDR3 DNA follows: TGCAGCGTTCCCGGGACAGGGTACGAGCAGTACTTC.